This T cell receptor (beta chain) was observed in a study of blood T cell repertoires in COVID-19. Across the whole study: COVID-19 samples, acute and convalescent, were from the United States, Italy and Spain. PBMCs, B-cell-depleted T cells, or T cells provided the cDNA or gDNA that made up the material.

This clone was counted a single time. Profiling relied on immunoSEQ multiplex PCR, and the TCRdb table lists in-frame clones only, not all of them. The table has 53,000 or so clones, about 80% seen once. The sample consisted of peripheral blood. This clonotype was obtained from a man in his forties or fifties with active or convalescent COVID-19.

The CDR3 protein is CASSSEAGELFF. CDR3 DNA: TGTGCCAGCAGCTCCGAGGCCGGGGAGCTGTTTTTT. The J gene is TRBJ2-2, the V gene TRBV4-2; D is unclear. This CDR3 has 12 residues. The ends were cut back, 5 bases at V and 6 bases at J, with 7 bases in the middle. Germline CDR1 reads LGHNA; CDR2 reads YNFKEQ.